Listed here are 7 T cell receptor beta chains from one sample, sequenced in a study of T-cell reconstitution after alpha-beta-depleted transplantation in children (dated by TCRdb to the mid-2010s). The label giving this sample's treatment or condition can be read as: allogeneic hematopoietic cell transplantation with graft depleted of TCRalphabeta T cells and CD19 B cells. Library method: PCR. Sequencing was carried out with an Illumina HiSeq 2500. TCR libraries were prepared with molecular barcoding, using unique molecular identifiers to normalize TCRbeta repertoire quantification. The public reads were reprocessed in TCRdb via fastp at Q25 and MiXCR, keeping in-frame beta chains. Every distinct CDR3 protein forms one entry, paired with its most common genes and DNA. Across this sample there are roughly 350,000 distinct CDR3 sequences, with roughly 15% seen only once. In total, the top ten clones hold 35% to 50% of the sample.

The material sequenced was PBMCs, mostly from graft donor cells, taken 360 days after TCRalphabeta/CD19-depleted stem cell transplant. The receptor source for this set is a male patient between 2 and 9 years old who had a stem cell transplant for acute lymphoblastic leukemia, so the T cells may come from the graft donor.

The rearrangement joins TRBV4-1 to TRBJ2-3, with D perhaps matching TRBD1 (6 bases). Trimming cost V 4 bases and J 4 bases, with 15 bases left between them. The CDR3 consists of 15 residues. Looked up from germline, CDR1 is MGHRA and CDR2 is YSYEKL. The CDR3 spells CASSRRGRGADTQYF. The CDR3 nucleotides are TGCGCCAGCAGCCGTCGCGGCAGGGGAGCAGATACGCAGTATTTT.

The J gene is TRBJ1-6, the V gene TRBV3-1; D ambiguous. V was pared by 3 bases and J by 6 bases, with 9 bases between. CDR1 LGHDT and CDR2 YNNKEL come from the germline V gene (reference sequence). The length of the CDR3 is 14 residues. The CDR3 DNA reads as TGTGCCAGCAGCCAGAAGTTGGGTAATTCACCCCTCCACTTT. Its translation is CASSQKLGNSPLHF.

The CDR3 region is CASSHFGEGWNNEQFF. In DNA, the CDR3 is TGCGCCAGCAGCCACTTCGGGGAGGGTTGGAATAATGAGCAGTTCTTC. The chain has TRBV4-1 and TRBJ2-1; TRBD2 agrees at 7 bases. Trimming cost V 3 bases and J 7 bases; bases outside gene matches: 12. Germline CDR1 is MGHRA and CDR2 is YSYEKL. This CDR3 spans 16 amino acids.

The CDR3 nucleotides read TGCGCCAGCAGCCCCGGACAAGCTGGGGCCAACGTCCTGACTTTC. Translation: CASSPGQAGANVLTF. This chain joins TRBV5-1 and TRBJ2-6; tentative D call: TRBD1 (5 bases). Germline CDR1 reads SGHRS; CDR2 reads YFSETQ. CDR3 length: 15 residues. Deletions cut 4 bases from V and 2 bases from J, with 10 bases between.

This clonotype was recorded many times. The chain carries TRBV4-1 and TRBJ2-4; perhaps TRBD1 as D (5 bases). Trimming took off 0 bases at V and 0 bases at J, with 24 bases between the two ends. The CDR3 extends over 21 amino acids. CDR1 MGHRA and CDR2 YSYEKL come from the germline V gene. The chain's CDR3 is CASSQDPLQVTSALAKNIQYF. DNA for the CDR3: TGCGCCAGCAGCCAAGATCCATTACAGGTTACTTCGGCCCTAGCCAAAAACATTCAGTACTTC.

This clonotype has more than one count but fewer than ten. V gene TRBV10-3 combines with J gene TRBJ2-1; 14 bases align to TRBD2. The CDR3 extends over 15 amino acids. Germline CDR1 reads ENHRY; CDR2 reads SYGVKD. V lost 7 bases and J lost 6; bases outside the gene matches: 5. The CDR3 loop reads CAITPGLAGANEQFF. As DNA, the CDR3 is TGTGCCATCACTCCGGGACTAGCGGGAGCCAATGAGCAGTTCTTC.

This clonotype has just a few counts. The chain carries TRBV28 and TRBJ2-5; 10 bases are shared with TRBD2. This CDR3 is 15 amino acids long. J gave up 5 bases and V 2 bases, and 5 bases lay outside the gene matches. Germline CDR1 is MDHEN and CDR2 is SYDVKM. The CDR3 DNA reads TGTGCCAGCAGTTTACAGCGGGAGGGTCGGGAGACCCAGTACTTC. Protein product: CASSLQREGRETQYF.